The rows below give T cell receptor beta chains drawn from one sample of a study of cytomegalovirus exposure and HLA in healthy donors. Profiling relied on immunoSEQ multiplex PCR, and the TCRdb table lists in-frame clones only, not all of them. In the table there are around 90,000 clones, more than 55% of which are singletons. Sequenced: PBMCs. The receptor set was obtained from a boy younger than 18 in good health and CMV-seropositive. Both conserved end residues are part of each CDR3. The D gene is left open where the match is weak. The size of a clone is reported for some rows only, either as once, few or many, or as a class for expanded clones.

V	size	J	D	DNA	CDR3
TRBV6-1	once	TRBJ1-5	-	TGTGCCAGCAGTGTTATACAAGCGGCCCAGAATTTT	CASSVIQAAQNF
TRBV30	-	TRBJ1-2	-	TGTGCCTGGAGTGTACGGGGGACTAACTATGGCTACACCTTC	CAWSVRGTNYGYTF
TRBV7-3	-	TRBJ1-1	-	TGTGCCAGCAGCGTACAGGGGAACACTGAAGCTTTCTTT	CASSVQGNTEAFF
TRBV5-1	once	TRBJ2-7	TRBD1	TGCGCCAGCCGCTACCGACAGGGGACTCTGGAGCAGTACTTC	CASRYRQGTLEQYF
TRBV29-1	few	TRBJ2-4	TRBD1	TGCAGCGTTGCGATGACAGGGGGCTCCGAAAACATTCAGTACTTC	CSVAMTGGSENIQYF
TRBV18	few	TRBJ2-7	TRBD1	TGTGCCAGCTCACCCATGGTGGGACAGGCCGGTTACGAGCAGTACTTC	CASSPMVGQAGYEQYF
TRBV20-1	-	TRBJ2-7	-	TGCAGTGGCAGGGTAACCTACGAGCAGTACTTC	CSGRVTYEQYF
TRBV5-1	-	TRBJ2-7	-	TGCGCCAGCAGCTTGGACAGGACCTCTCGCGAGCAGTACTTC	CASSLDRTSREQYF
TRBV2	-	TRBJ1-5	-	TGTGCCAGCAGTCCGGGGGTTGATCAGCCCCAGCATTTT	CASSPGVDQPQHF
TRBV6-4	few	TRBJ1-5	TRBD1	TGTGCCAGCAGTGAGGACAGGGGACAGGGGCCCCAGCATTTT	CASSEDRGQGPQHF
TRBV6-1	few	TRBJ2-2	-	TGTGCCAGCGACAGGAACACCGGGGAGCTGTTTTTT	CASDRNTGELFF
TRBV30	few	TRBJ1-2	TRBD1	TGTGCCTGGACCGGGACAGGGGGGGGCTTGGCTTGGCCCTTC	CAWTGTGGGLAWPF
TRBV6-5	-	TRBJ1-1	-	TGTGCCAGCATCAAAAAGCAGGGGATGAACACTGAAGCTTTCTTT	CASIKKQGMNTEAFF
TRBV9	-	TRBJ1-5	TRBD1	TGTGCCAGCAGCGCCCCGGGACAGGGGGCGAACCAGCCCCAGCATTTT	CASSAPGQGANQPQHF
TRBV7-7	-	TRBJ2-7	-	TGTGCCAGCAGCTTAATTGGTCGGAGCCAACCCCACGAGCAGTACTTC	CASSLIGRSQPHEQYF
TRBV7-2	-	TRBJ2-3	TRBD2	TGTGCCAGCAGCGTATATAGCGGGAGGGCCATAGATACGCAGTATTTT	CASSVYSGRAIDTQYF
TRBV6-6	-	TRBJ1-1	-	TGTGCCAACTCACGCGAGAGGAGCACTGAAGCTTTCTTT	CANSRERSTEAFF
TRBV30	-	TRBJ1-1	-	TGTGCCTGGAAGGGCCCCACTAGACCCATGAACACTGAAGCCTTCTTT	CAWKGPTRPMNTEAFF
TRBV29-1	-	TRBJ2-1	TRBD1	TGCAGCGTTGTAGGACAGGGGTACAATGAGCAGTTCTTC	CSVVGQGYNEQFF
TRBV5-4	-	TRBJ2-5	TRBD2	TGTGCCAGCAGCTTGGTTCTAGCGGGAGCAGAGACCCAGTACTTC	CASSLVLAGAETQYF
TRBV6-1	-	TRBJ1-2	-	TGTGCCAGCGGCACAGGCCTAGCTAACTATGGCTACACCTTC	CASGTGLANYGYTF
TRBV5-6	-	TRBJ2-7	-	TGTGCCAGCAGCTTGGACAGCTACTCCTACGAGCAGTACTTC	CASSLDSYSYEQYF
TRBV5-6	-	TRBJ2-6	TRBD1	TGTGCCAGCAGCCCTACAGGGGTAGGGGGGGCCAACGTCCTGACTTTC	CASSPTGVGGANVLTF
TRBV9	-	TRBJ2-7	TRBD1	TGTGCCAGCAGCGAAGGACAGGGGTGGTCCTACGAGCAGTACTTC	CASSEGQGWSYEQYF
TRBV9	-	TRBJ2-1	TRBD2	TGTGCCAGCAGCGTTGGACTAGCGGGGGTCTACAATGAGCAGTTCTTC	CASSVGLAGVYNEQFF
TRBV2	-	TRBJ2-7	-	TGTGCCAGCAGTCCCAGGTGGAGGCTCTCCTACGAGCAGTACTTC	CASSPRWRLSYEQYF
TRBV28	few	TRBJ2-1	TRBD2	TGTGCCAGCAGTCCCAGCACCGGGACTAGCGATGAGCAGTTCTTC	CASSPSTGTSDEQFF
TRBV7-2	-	TRBJ1-1	-	TGTGCCAGCAGCCAAAAACCGGGACATGAAATTGAAGCTTTCTTT	CASSQKPGHEIEAFF
TRBV6-1	-	TRBJ1-1	-	TGTGCCAGCAGTATAACAACGAACACTGAAGCTTTCTTT	CASSITTNTEAFF
TRBV5-6	-	TRBJ1-2	-	TGTGCCAGCAGCTTGCGACCGGGGGGCGCGATCTATGGCTACACCTTC	CASSLRPGGAIYGYTF
TRBV5-6	-	TRBJ1-1	-	TGTGCCAGCAGCTTCGCCAGGTCGAACACTGAAGCTTTCTTT	CASSFARSNTEAFF
TRBV4-1	-	TRBJ1-6	TRBD1	TGCGCCAGCAGCCACCCCCTGACAGGGCAAAGACATAATTCACCCCTCCACTTT	CASSHPLTGQRHNSPLHF
TRBV25-1	-	TRBJ2-7	-	TGTGCCAGCAGTGAAGGGGGGAACGAGCAGTACTTC	CASSEGGNEQYF
TRBV7-9	-	TRBJ1-1	-	TGTGCCAGCAGCGAGGTCAACACTGAAGCTTTCTTT	CASSEVNTEAFF
TRBV4-3	-	TRBJ2-7	TRBD2	TGCGCCAGCAGCCAAGATGTTAGCGGGGCCTACGAGCAGTACTTC	CASSQDVSGAYEQYF
TRBV13	-	TRBJ2-4	-	TGTGCCAGCAGCTTTGAACTAGCCAAAAACATTCAGTACTTC	CASSFELAKNIQYF